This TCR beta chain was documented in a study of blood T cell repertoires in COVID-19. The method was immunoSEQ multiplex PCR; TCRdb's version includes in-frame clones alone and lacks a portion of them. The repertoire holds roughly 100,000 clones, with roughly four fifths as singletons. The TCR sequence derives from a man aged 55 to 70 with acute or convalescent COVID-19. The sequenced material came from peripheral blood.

In DNA, the CDR3 is TGTGCCAGCAGCCGGGGGCCTATCACCTACGAGCAGTACTTC. It encodes CASSRGPITYEQYF. This chain uses TRBV3-1 (or the pseudogene TRBV3-2) with TRBJ2-7; tentatively, D is TRBD1 (6 bases). V was cut by 4 bases and J by 2 bases, with 12 bases left in between. The CDR3 has 14 residues. Germline V gene data show CDR1 as LGHDT and CDR2 as YNNKEL (reference sequence).